This entry describes one T cell receptor (beta chain). Its antigen is unidentified. These data are taken from a study of post-analysis software for immune sequencing data. Across the study: The patients showed relapsing-remitting, secondary progressive and progressive-relapsing multiple sclerosis courses.

Germline V gene data show CDR1 as MGHRA and CDR2 as YSYEKL. The CDR3 has 15 residues. The trim removed 4 bases at V and 10 bases at J, leaving 13 bases unmatched. Study-level findings and limits: Five TRBV segments, including TRBV5-6, TRBV5-1 and TRBV20-1, were more frequent in patients than controls. Pronounced co-clustering by F measure was evident among identically batched samples. Patients with multiple sclerosis recorded significantly lower normalized Chao1 diversity than controls, the study found.

TCR beta cDNA libraries had unique molecular identifiers. With about 0.95 to 10 million T cells as the source, some 500,000 cDNA molecules resulted. TCRdb called the PCR reads again in MiXCR, with one record for every CDR3 protein. The data contain about 500,000 distinct CDR3 sequences, under 55% of them seen just once; the ten biggest clones take up about an eighth. This chain joins TRBV4-1 and TRBJ2-3; 8 bases map to TRBD1. The sequencing sample was made of blood. This TCR came from a girl aged 5-17 years with multiple sclerosis. The CDR3 is CASSPGQGRRDPQYF. For the CDR3, the DNA is TGCGCCAGCAGCCCAGGACAGGGAAGGCGGGATCCGCAGTATTTT.